This T cell receptor beta chain was found in a study of T cell repertoires in cytomegalovirus infection. Across the whole study: Shared public TCR beta signatures pointed to both CMV infection and a matching HLA type.

TCRdb re-derived calls from the reads in MiXCR, one entry per CDR3 protein. The table includes around 530,000 distinct CDR3 sequences, around 27% detected once. The CDR3 contains 14 residues. The V and J ends lost 5 bases and 4 bases respectively, with 9 bases between them. Germline lookup yields CDR1 SGHNT and CDR2 YENEEA. The sample consisted of PBMCs. The chain joins TRBV11-3 to TRBJ2-6; D ambiguous. This receptor was obtained from a human donor in good health (CMV status not recorded). Some clones in this sample may be carry-over from other donors' samples. CDR3 DNA sequence: TGTGCCAGCAGCCCCTCGGCCGGGGCCAACGTCCTGACTTTC. Residues: CASSPSAGANVLTF.